This TCR beta chain was sequenced in a study of T-cell memory formation after mild COVID-19. Background on the study: For the most part, TCR clusters were specific to one donor.

Study-level results: There was a balanced CD4/CD8 profile in clones contracting day 15 to 85, and later expanders leaned CD4+.

TCRdb processed the 5' RACE reads anew with MiXCR; each CDR3 protein has one entry. The sample has approximately 490,000 distinct CDR3 sequences; roughly 20% are singletons. As for this clonotype: Its antigen is unknown.

The sample taken for sequencing was PBMCs or a T cell subset sorted from them (not recorded which). The receptor's source is an adult woman who had mild COVID-19 (a few samples of this study predate the infection). Cell type and time point are not known.

The CDR3 nucleotides read TGTGCCAGCAGCTTAACGAACAGGGGGACTGAAGCTTTCTTT. This gives the protein CASSLTNRGTEAFF. The chain recombines TRBV7-3 with TRBJ1-1; 8 nucleotides match TRBD1. This CDR3 comprises 14 residues. The germline V gene encodes CDR1 SGHTA and CDR2 FQGTGA. The V segment lost 0 bases and the J segment 5 bases; nucleotides outside the gene matches: 2. Full variable domain (remainder filled in from reference TRBV7-3 and TRBJ1-1): GAGVSQTPSNKVTEKGKYVELRCDPISGHTALYWYRQSLGQGPEFLIYFQGTGAADDSGLPNDRFFAVRPEGSVSTLKIQRTERGDSAVYLCASSLTNRGTEAFFGQGTRLTVV.